This T cell receptor (beta chain) was obtained from a study of blood T cell repertoires in COVID-19. Study-wide context: Italy, Spain and the United States were the sources of the convalescent and acute COVID-19 samples. The analysed material was cDNA or gDNA that came from T cells, B-cell-depleted T cells, or PBMCs.

The CDR3 has 15 residues. As processed by the authors: Scientists estimated how many nucleated cells there were by amplifying reference gene primers. The method was immunoSEQ multiplex PCR; TCRdb's version includes in-frame clones alone and lacks a portion of them. V, J and clone size are taken as reported in that table, and D and trimming were inferred from the DNA itself. This table has about 100,000 clones, around 88% appearing once. This clone showed up just a few times. This chain joins TRBV21-1 and TRBJ2-7; TRBD2 reflects the table's D call only, with no check against the DNA. TRBV21-1 is a pseudogene locus. The specimen was peripheral blood. This clonotype was sampled from a man over 45 with active or convalescent COVID-19. The CDR3 bases are TGTGCCAGCAGCCCATTCGCCGGGTCCTCCTACGAGCAGTACTTC. Its protein is CASSPFAGSSYEQYF.